The clone carrying this T cell receptor (beta chain) has just a few counts. Its antigen is not identified. This specimen comes from a study of blood T cells in healthy people across ages. The V gene lost 8 bases and the J gene lost 4 bases, with 16 bases spanning the gap. Germline V CDR1 and CDR2: MNHNS, SASEGT. This CDR3 has 14 amino acids. A second PCR of 7 to 11 cycles used a sample-barcoded 5' primer and a J-beta primer mix. Every cDNA molecule carried a tag from a template-switch adaptor bearing 12 random nucleotides. TCRdb ran MiXCR on the 5' RACE reads and lists one entry per CDR3 protein. The sample lists 1.5 million to 2 million distinct CDR3 sequences; about 35% were seen once. Study-level results: With age, beta diversity per million T cells declined roughly linearly, significantly by 30 to 50. A greater number of naive CD4+ cells and higher diversity distinguished long-lived donors from aged donors.

Each sample yielded at least 5.5 micrograms of PBMC total RNA. J is TRBJ2-3 and V is TRBV6-1; TRBD1 is a possible D gene (6 bases). The clonotype comes from a young woman in good health. The sample comprised blood. CDR3 sequence: CASGHRVPSDTQYF. Written as DNA, the CDR3 is TGTGCCAGCGGCCACAGGGTACCATCAGATACGCAGTATTTT.